Sequencing of this T cell receptor beta chain was carried out in a study of molecular identifiers for immune sequencing clone quantification. The overall study: Replicate experiments took RNA from 20,000 or 100,000 naive CD8 cells, divided it five ways and sequenced four.

In TCRdb, the PCR reads were re-called with MiXCR into one record per CDR3 protein. The sample has more than 60,000 distinct CDR3 sequences; 15% to 20% are singletons. As for this clonotype: This CDR3 fails to terminate in the conserved phenylalanine or tryptophan, so it likely reflects a read error.

The CDR3 sequence is 14 residues long. Germline V gene data show CDR1 as ENHRY and CDR2 as SYGVKD. Losses at the gene ends were 2 bases for V and 10 bases for J; bases not matched to a gene: 7. The sequenced material came from naive CD8+ T cells from blood, with Jurkat cell RNA spiked in. As for subset: FACS-sorted CD8+CD4-CCR7+CD45RA+ naive T cells. The J gene is TRBJ2-1, the V gene TRBV10-3; 8 nucleotides agree with TRBD2. The receptor comes from a human donor in good health. Some libraries in this study had Jurkat cell RNA spiked in. The DNA for the CDR3 is TGTGCCATCAGTGAGGATGAGCGGGAGTGGGAGCAGTTCCTC. Translation gives CAISEDEREWEQFL.